This entry lists 18 T cell receptor beta chains sequenced from one sample in a study of STAT5B mutations in CD4+ large granular lymphocyte leukemia. Sequencing was performed with immunoSEQ multiplex PCR; in TCRdb, only in-frame clones are kept and a portion is missing. The profile covers tens of thousands of clones, with more than 65% appearing a single time and around 2.3% taken by the ten largest. Sequencing was done on a sample of CD4+ T cells from blood buffy coats. All receptors derive from a human donor in good health.

The count of this clone is one. The V call is TRBV19, the J call TRBJ2-1; perhaps TRBD1 as D (6 bases). V lost 5 bases and J lost 4, with 15 bases in between. Germline V gene sequence: CDR1 LNHDA, CDR2 SQIVND (reference sequence). The CDR3 loop spans 15 amino acids. The DNA for the CDR3 is TGTGCCAGTAGTCCCCCGGGACAATTATACAATGAGCAGTTCTTC. Translation: CASSPPGQLYNEQFF.

The V call is TRBV5-1, the J call TRBJ2-7; D not resolved. Germline V gene lookup returns CDR1 SGHRS and CDR2 YFSETQ. The CDR3 spans 14 residues. V was trimmed by 4 bases and J by 6 bases, leaving 17 bases between them. The CDR3 DNA reads TGCGCCAGCAGCAGATCCGCAGAGGTCGGCGAGCAGTACTTC. Translated, it gives CASSRSAEVGEQYF.

This sequence joins TRBV5-4 and TRBJ2-5; D is ambiguous. Germline-derived CDR1 and CDR2 are SGHNT and YYREEE (reference sequence). This CDR3 is 12 amino acids long. V was clipped by 5 bases and J by 4 bases, with 9 bases between them. As DNA, the CDR3 is TGTGCCAGCAGTTCCCAGACAGAGACCCAGTACTTC. Protein: CASSSQTETQYF.

V and J are TRBV9 and TRBJ1-6; D perhaps matches TRBD1 (5 bases). Deletions cut 1 base from V and 6 bases from J, with 11 bases between. The CDR3 runs to 15 residues. Germline-derived CDR1 and CDR2 are SGDLS and YYNGEE. The CDR3 DNA sequence: TGTGCCAGCAGCGTACAAGGTCAGGGTAATTCACCCCTCCACTTT. It translates to CASSVQGQGNSPLHF.

The genes are TRBV19 and TRBJ2-2, with D perhaps matching TRBD1 (6 bases). V was shortened by 7 bases and J by 4 bases, with 19 bases between the two germline ends. Germline V lookup: CDR1 LNHDA, CDR2 SQIVND (reference sequence). The CDR3 loop spans 16 amino acids. CDR3 in DNA: TGTGCCAGTAACCCGAGGGGACAAGCGACCACCGGGGAGCTGTTTTTT. Amino acid sequence: CASNPRGQATTGELFF.

The chain is built from TRBV10-3 and TRBJ2-7; D ambiguous. Trimming stripped 2 bases from V and 5 bases from J, with 7 bases between. The CDR3 contains 12 residues. The V gene's germline CDR1 is ENHRY and CDR2 SYGVKD. CDR3 sequence (DNA): TGTGCCATCAGTGAGCGTGGTAACGAGCAGTACTTC. Translating gives CAISERGNEQYF.

Of note for this clone: Mismatch with germline at one junction end may stem from a read error. The rearrangement joins TRBV11-3 to TRBJ1-1; D might be TRBD1 (5 bases). This CDR3 is built from 12 residues. Germline CDR1 reads SGHNT; CDR2 reads YENEEA. DNA of the CDR3: TGTGCCAGCAGCCTAGAGAGGCAGGGAACTTTCTTT. This encodes CASSLERQGTFF. Looking up the rest from reference TRBV11-3 and TRBJ1-1 gives the full variable domain: EAGVVQSPRYKIIEKKQPVAFWCNPISGHNTLYWYLQNLGQGPELLIRYENEEAVDDSQLPKDRFSAERLKGVDSTLKIQPAELGDSAVYLCASSLERQGTFFGQGTRLTVV.

The V call is TRBV7-8, the J call TRBJ1-1; D is ambiguous. Germline-derived CDR1 and CDR2 are SGHVS and FQNEAQ. The CDR3 extends over 11 amino acids. Trimming left V 0 bases short and J 6 bases short, with 2 bases between. In DNA form, the CDR3 reads TGTGCCAGCAGCTTAGCAGCTGAAGCTTTCTTT. It yields the protein CASSLAAEAFF. Using reference TRBV7-8 and TRBJ1-1 for the parts outside the CDR3, the full variable domain is GAGVSQSPRYKVAKRGQDVALRCDPISGHVSLFWYQQALGQGPEFLTYFQNEAQLDKSGLPSDRFFAERPEGSVSTLKIQRTQQEDSAVYLCASSLAAEAFFGQGTRLTVV.

The genes are TRBV7-8 and TRBJ1-1; weak D call: TRBD1 (6 bases). CDR1 is SGHVS and CDR2 is FQNEAQ in the germline V gene. Trimming cost V 5 bases and J 5 bases, with 15 bases left between them. The CDR3 has 14 amino acids. DNA of the CDR3: TGTGCCAGCAGCCAGAAAGGGGGTGGGACTGAAGCTTTCTTT. It yields the protein CASSQKGGGTEAFF. The variable domain in full, with the rest retrieved from reference TRBV7-8 and TRBJ1-1, is GAGVSQSPRYKVAKRGQDVALRCDPISGHVSLFWYQQALGQGPEFLTYFQNEAQLDKSGLPSDRFFAERPEGSVSTLKIQRTQQEDSAVYLCASSQKGGGTEAFFGQGTRLTVV.

This clone showed up just a few times. This chain links TRBV30 with TRBJ1-1; tentatively, D is TRBD1 (5 bases). Deletions cut 4 bases from V and 4 bases from J, with 22 bases between. The CDR3 totals 16 residues. Looked up from germline, CDR1 is GTSNPN and CDR2 is SVGIG (reference sequence). CDR3 coding DNA: TGTGCCTGGATAAGCAGGGAAGGGGTGAGGAGCACTGAAGCTTTCTTT. Translated: CAWISREGVRSTEAFF.

This sequence joins TRBV10-1 and TRBJ2-3; 12 bases align to TRBD2. V lost 5 bases to trimming and J lost 12 bases; unmatched junction nucleotides: 15. The CDR3 runs to 16 residues. Germline CDR1 and CDR2: WNHNN and SYGVQD (reference sequence). The CDR3 coding sequence is TGCGCCAGCAGTCCCGCGGGGAGACTAGCGGGAGTCTCCCAGTATTTT. Its translation: CASSPAGRLAGVSQYF.

The chain employs TRBV9 and TRBJ2-3; 9 nucleotides align to TRBD2. Unmatched junction bases numbered 4, after V lost 1 base and J lost 4 bases. The CDR3 extends over 15 amino acids. Germline CDR1 and CDR2: SGDLS and YYNGEE. The CDR3 is CASSVTASGADTQYF. For the CDR3, the DNA is TGTGCCAGCAGCGTAACCGCTAGCGGGGCAGATACGCAGTATTTT.

The sample holds a few counts of this clone. The V gene is TRBV28, the J gene TRBJ1-2; TRBD1 is a possible D gene (6 bases). The germline V gene encodes CDR1 MDHEN and CDR2 SYDVKM. V lost 6 bases and J 4 bases, leaving 18 bases between the germline ends. The CDR3 runs 15 residues. Here the CDR3 reads CASSLGGGVRYGYTF. The CDR3 nucleotides are TGTGCCAGCAGCTTGGGGGGGGGCGTACGCTATGGCTACACCTTC.

The chain has TRBV6-5 and TRBJ2-7; D perhaps matches TRBD1 (5 bases). Per germline, CDR1 MNHEY and CDR2 SVGAGI. Trimming left V 6 bases short and J 2 bases short, with 14 bases between. This CDR3 comprises 14 residues. In DNA, the CDR3 is TGTGCCAGCAGCGCCAGGACATTTACCTACGAGCAGTACTTC. As protein: CASSARTFTYEQYF.

The chain recombines TRBV10-3 with TRBJ2-5, with 9 nucleotides matching TRBD1. Germline lookup yields CDR1 ENHRY and CDR2 SYGVKD. The trim removed 2 bases at V and 1 base at J, leaving 2 bases unmatched. The CDR3 contains 15 residues. CDR3 DNA: TGTGCCATCAGTGAGGGGACAGGGTTCCAAGAGACCCAGTACTTC. Protein product: CAISEGTGFQETQYF.

J is TRBJ2-1 and V is TRBV4-2; the D gene could be TRBD1 or TRBD2 (5 bases each). Germline CDR1 and CDR2: LGHNA and YNFKEQ. The CDR3 covers 20 residues. V lost 0 bases and J lost 2, with 23 bases in between. As DNA, the CDR3 is TGTGCCAGCAGCCAAGATAGGGGTGGGGGAGTGGGTAGCACCTACAATGAGCAGTTCTTC. This translates into CASSQDRGGGVGSTYNEQFF.

This clone was picked up one time. J is TRBJ2-5 and V is TRBV4-2; 12 nucleotides align to TRBD2. Germline lookup yields CDR1 LGHNA and CDR2 YNFKEQ. The V and J ends lost 1 base and 5 bases, in that order; junction bases with no gene match: 8. This CDR3 spans 17 amino acids. CDR3 bases: TGTGCCAGCAGCCAAGCGTCCGGGACTAGCGGGCACGAGACCCAGTACTTC. It yields the protein CASSQASGTSGHETQYF.

This clone was detected a few times. The rearrangement links TRBV10-3 to TRBJ1-2; D may be TRBD1 (5 bases). This CDR3 is built from 15 residues. The germline gives CDR1 ENHRY, CDR2 SYGVKD. V was clipped by 3 bases and J by 3 bases, with 14 bases between them. As DNA, the CDR3 is TGTGCCATCAGTGATTACGGGGGAGGATACTATGGCTACACCTTC. Translating gives CAISDYGGGYYGYTF.